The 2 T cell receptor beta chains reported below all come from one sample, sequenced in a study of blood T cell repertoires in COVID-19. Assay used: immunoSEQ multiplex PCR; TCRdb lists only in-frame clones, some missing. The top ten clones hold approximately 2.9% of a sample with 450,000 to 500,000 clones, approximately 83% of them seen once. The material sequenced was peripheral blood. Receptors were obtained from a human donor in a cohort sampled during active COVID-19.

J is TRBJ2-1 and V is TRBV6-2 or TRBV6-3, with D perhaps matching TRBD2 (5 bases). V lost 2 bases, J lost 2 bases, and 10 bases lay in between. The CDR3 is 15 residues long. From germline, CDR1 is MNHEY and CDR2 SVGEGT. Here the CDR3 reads CASSYGGLTYNEQFF. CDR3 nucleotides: TGTGCCAGCAGTTACGGCGGGCTCACCTACAATGAGCAGTTCTTC.

In DNA, the CDR3 is TGTGCCAGCAGCAAAGAGGAACGGAGAGCCGTCGCCAAAAACATTCAGTACTTC. Its translation: CASSKEERRAVAKNIQYF. The chain employs TRBV21-1 and TRBJ2-4; the D segment call TRBD2 is taken from the table without a DNA check. TRBV21-1 is classified as a pseudogene. The CDR3 is 18 amino acids.